This T cell receptor (beta chain) was profiled in a study of blood T cell repertoires in COVID-19. Study-wide context: Sample material is recorded as cDNA or gDNA derived from T cells, B-cell-depleted T cells, or PBMCs.

Unmatched junction bases numbered 8, after V lost 4 bases and J lost 3 bases. Germline V gene lookup returns CDR1 SGHVS and CDR2 FNYEAQ. The CDR3 has 18 residues. This clone is a singleton in its sample. The data were produced by immunoSEQ multiplex PCR, yet TCRdb's version contains in-frame clones alone and is incomplete. The sample lists over 200,000 clones, about 91% seen once, with approximately 1.5% in the top ten. The sequence derives from a man between 18 and 29 years old with active or convalescent COVID-19. Source material: peripheral blood. This sequence joins TRBV7-6 and TRBJ2-3; TRBD2 agrees at 15 bases. CDR3 sequence: CASSYAGTSGRLTDTQYF. DNA of the CDR3: TGTGCCAGCAGCTACGCCGGGACTAGCGGGAGGCTGACAGATACGCAGTATTTT.